The T cell receptor (beta chain) under discussion was sequenced for a study of T cell responses to AZD1222 COVID-19 vaccine. Overall study results and limits: Baseline serostatus was positive in only six AZD1222 recipients.

Worth noting for this clone: Its matching antigen is unknown.

This CDR3 spans 14 amino acids. CDR1 SGHNT and CDR2 YYREEE come from the germline V gene (reference sequence). With 4 bases removed from V and 2 bases from J, the gap between germline ends came to 12 bases. Sequencing used immunoSEQ multiplex PCR; TCRdb keeps in-frame clones, though not all of them. The repertoire consists of about 150,000 clones, with less than 90% occurring once and the leading ten covering 2.5% to 4%. Sequencing was performed on peripheral blood, taken on day 0 of AZD1222 vaccination. The chain uses TRBV5-4 and TRBJ2-5; weak D call: TRBD1 (5 bases). The clonotype originates from an adult in good health. DNA of the CDR3: TGTGCCAGCAGCCCTATAGGGGCTCAAGAGACCCAGTACTTC. Its protein product is CASSPIGAQETQYF.